The rows below give T cell receptor beta chains drawn from one sample of a study of T cells in Graves' hyperthyroidism and ophthalmopathy. TCRdb re-analysed the multiplex PCR reads in MiXCR, keeping a single row per CDR3 protein. Counted here are 300,000 to 450,000 distinct CDR3 sequences, 13% to 15% occurring once; the ten biggest clones make up roughly a fifth. The sequenced material came from blood. The receptors shown here come from a woman aged 30 to 39 with Graves' ophthalmopathy. Both conserved end residues are part of each CDR3. The order of the fields is D gene, clone size, J gene, V gene, CDR3 DNA, CDR3 protein. D genes are given only for firm matches. The size entry is marked missing in some rows and otherwise reads once, few, many or a size class.

TRBD1,.,TRBJ1-1,TRBV19,TGTGCCAGTAGTATACTTAGGGGGCATGCTTTCTTT,CASSILRGHAFF
.,many,TRBJ2-3,TRBV2,TGTGCCAGCAGTGACCGGGACTCGGCTACGCAGTATTTT,CASSDRDSATQYF
TRBD2,many,TRBJ2-3,TRBV6-1,TGTGCCAGCAGTGAATCCGGGACTAGCGGGGGGGCAGATACGCAGTATTTT,CASSESGTSGGADTQYF
TRBD1,.,TRBJ1-5,TRBV5-4,TGTGCCAGCAGCTTGGGGACGGGGACAGGGGCTCAGCCCCAGCATTTT,CASSLGTGTGAQPQHF
.,many,TRBJ1-2,TRBV20-1,TGCAGTGCTTTGGGGGGTCAAACTGGAGGTGGCTACACCTTC,CSALGGQTGGGYTF
.,few,TRBJ2-2,TRBV6-1,TGTGCCAGCTCGGGACTCCTTACCGGGGAGCTGTTTTTT,CASSGLLTGELFF
TRBD1,many,TRBJ1-2,TRBV6-5,TGTGCCAGCAGTAACTCCGGACAGGGGGCTAATGGCTACACCTTC,CASSNSGQGANGYTF
.,many,TRBJ1-6,TRBV11-2,TGTGCCAGCAGCTTCATGGCTGATTATTCACCCCTCCACTTT,CASSFMADYSPLHF
.,.,TRBJ2-1,TRBV30,TGTGCCTGGATGCGACCGTATCTGAACAATGAGCAGTTCTTC,CAWMRPYLNNEQFF
.,many,TRBJ1-2,TRBV20-1,TGCAGTGCTAGAGATCGGCGGTTCAACGGACCAGGCTACACCTTC,CSARDRRFNGPGYTF
.,many,TRBJ2-1,TRBV20-1,TGCAGTGCTAGAGCGTCTGGACTCGGGCAGTTCTTC,CSARASGLGQFF
.,many,TRBJ2-7,TRBV11-1,TGTGCCAGCAGCTTAGTGGGGGGTCTCTTGGACGAGCAGTACTTC,CASSLVGGLLDEQYF
TRBD2,.,TRBJ2-1,TRBV11-3,TGTGCCAGCAGCCCAACCGGACTAGCGGGGGGGCCTTTAGATGAGCAGTTCTTC,CASSPTGLAGGPLDEQFF
TRBD2,many,TRBJ2-7,TRBV7-2,TGTGCCAGCAGTTCCGGACTAGCGGGGAATGAGCAGTACTTC,CASSSGLAGNEQYF
.,.,TRBJ1-3,TRBV20-1,TGCAGTGCTAGAGCGCAGGGATACGGAAACACCATATATTTT,CSARAQGYGNTIYF
.,many,TRBJ1-1,TRBV30,TGTGCCTGGCGCGTGGGGGGGCGGGCTTTCTTT,CAWRVGGRAFF
.,many,TRBJ2-5,TRBV7-6,TGTGCCAGCAGCTTAGTAAGGGGGGCGCAAGAGACCCAGTACTTC,CASSLVRGAQETQYF
.,.,TRBJ1-1,TRBV9,TGTGCCAGCAGCCCCGTTACTGAAGCTTTCTTT,CASSPVTEAFF
.,.,TRBJ2-3,TRBV24-1,TGTGCCACCTCGGACTGGTCTAGCACAGATACGCAGTATTTT,CATSDWSSTDTQYF
TRBD1,many,TRBJ2-3,TRBV9,TGTGCCAGCAGCCCAGGGGACAGAGAGTACACAGATACGCAGTATTTT,CASSPGDREYTDTQYF
TRBD1,many,TRBJ1-1,TRBV5-1,TGCGCCAGCAGCCGAAAACAGGGGCCGACTCCTGAAGCTTTCTTT,CASSRKQGPTPEAFF
.,many,TRBJ2-7,TRBV2,TGTGCCAGCAGTCCGACCTTCTACGAGCAGTACTTC,CASSPTFYEQYF
.,many,TRBJ1-1,TRBV18,TGTGCCAGCTCACCAAGTCCCCTAGGGGAAGCTTTCTTT,CASSPSPLGEAFF
TRBD1,many,TRBJ1-1,TRBV27,TGTGCCAGCAGTTTATCGAACAGGGGTGAAGCTTTCTTT,CASSLSNRGEAFF
TRBD1,many,TRBJ2-7,TRBV11-2,TGTGCCAGCAGCTTCCGGACAGGGGGATCCTACGAGCAGTACTTC,CASSFRTGGSYEQYF
.,once,TRBJ1-1,TRBV19,TGTGCCAGTAGTATAGGGGGAGGCATGAACACTGAAGCTTTCTTT,CASSIGGGMNTEAFF
.,few,TRBJ1-2,TRBV29-1,TGCAGCGTCCAGACCGACGGCGGCTACACCTTC,CSVQTDGGYTF
.,few,TRBJ1-3,TRBV7-9,TGTGCCAGCAGCTTAGCCATTCGGGCCTCACCCTCTGGAAACACCATATATTTT,CASSLAIRASPSGNTIYF
.,.,TRBJ1-4,TRBV7-9,TGTGCCAGCGCCCGAGAAAAACTGTTTTTT,CASAREKLFF
.,.,TRBJ1-1,TRBV3-1,TGTGCCAGCAGACAACAGGGACTGAACACTGAAGCTTTCTTT,CASRQQGLNTEAFF
TRBD2,many,TRBJ2-1,TRBV28,TGTGCCAGCAGTTTAAAGCGGGGGGGCGTTGAGCAGTTCTTC,CASSLKRGGVEQFF
.,many,TRBJ1-5,TRBV5-1,TGCGCCAGCAGCTTGCTCGGGAATAGCAATCAGCCCCAGCATTTT,CASSLLGNSNQPQHF
.,many,TRBJ2-3,TRBV20-1,TGCAGTGCTTCCGTAGGGGGGGGGCCTTCAGATACGCAGTATTTT,CSASVGGGPSDTQYF
TRBD1,few,TRBJ1-6,TRBV10-3,TGTGCCAGCTCGACAGGGGAGGATTCACCCCTCCACTTT,CASSTGEDSPLHF
TRBD1,.,TRBJ2-1,TRBV13,TGTGCCAGCAGCGGATTGACAGGGATCTACAATGAGCAGTTCTTC,CASSGLTGIYNEQFF
.,many,TRBJ1-2,TRBV6-1,TGTGCCAGCAGTCGCACCGGGCAGGGAGCTTTGGGTGGCTACACCTTC,CASSRTGQGALGGYTF
.,few,TRBJ2-1,TRBV5-6,TGTGCCAGCAGCTTAACAAGACAACTTAATGAGCAGTTCTTC,CASSLTRQLNEQFF
TRBD1,few,TRBJ1-2,TRBV19,TGTGCCAGTAGTACCCGGGACAGGGAAAACCATGGCTACACCTTC,CASSTRDRENHGYTF
.,few,TRBJ1-1,TRBV3-1,TGTGCCAGCAGCCAAGCGACCCGCGACACTGAAGCTTTCTTT,CASSQATRDTEAFF
.,many,TRBJ1-1,TRBV11-2,TGTGCCAGCAGCTTCGTTCGCTGGGGTTGGGGGATTGGTAGTGAAGCTTTCTTT,CASSFVRWGWGIGSEAFF
.,.,TRBJ1-2,TRBV27,TGTGCCAGCACCGCTTTGTCCGCGTCTAACTATGGCTACACCTTC,CASTALSASNYGYTF
.,many,TRBJ1-3,TRBV15,TGTGCCACCAGCAGAGGGGTTAACTCTGGAAACACCATATATTTT,CATSRGVNSGNTIYF
TRBD2,many,TRBJ2-3,TRBV20-1,TGCAGTGCTCTACTAGCGGTGATCACAGATACGCAGTATTTT,CSALLAVITDTQYF
.,many,TRBJ2-2,TRBV5-5,TGTGCCAGCAGCACCCGGACGGACTCCACCGGGGAGCTGTTTTTT,CASSTRTDSTGELFF
.,once,TRBJ1-1,TRBV19,TGTGCCAGTAGTATAGTCGAACGGCCCATTAGGGCCTTGAACACTGAAGCTTTCTTT,CASSIVERPIRALNTEAFF
.,few,TRBJ2-1,TRBV6-1,TGTGCCAGCCCAGCGGGGCAGGGGTCTTTCAATGAGCAGTTCTTC,CASPAGQGSFNEQFF
.,many,TRBJ1-5,TRBV5-1,TGCGCCAGCAGCTGGGGGGACCGAACAAGTCAGCCCCAGCATTTT,CASSWGDRTSQPQHF
TRBD1,many,TRBJ1-1,TRBV10-3,TGTGCCATCAGTGGATCCGCAGGGGGGGAGACTGAAGCTTTCTTT,CAISGSAGGETEAFF
.,many,TRBJ1-2,TRBV7-2,TGTGCCAGCAGCTTAGGGCGGGGGGCTGTTGGCTACACCTTC,CASSLGRGAVGYTF
.,.,TRBJ2-3,TRBV7-3,TGTGCCAGCAGCTTAACGGGAGCGGTCGGCACAGATACGCAGTATTTT,CASSLTGAVGTDTQYF
TRBD1,.,TRBJ1-4,TRBV7-9,TGTGCCAGCAGCTTAGGGGGGACAGGGGAAAATGAAAAACTGTTTTTT,CASSLGGTGENEKLFF
TRBD1,few,TRBJ2-4,TRBV12-5,TGTGCTAGTGCCCTGCCCACAGGGGGCGCAAACATTCAGTACTTC,CASALPTGGANIQYF
.,many,TRBJ2-7,TRBV20-1,TGCAGTGCTAGACAAACCACAGGGAACCTTTTAGGGCAGTACTTC,CSARQTTGNLLGQYF